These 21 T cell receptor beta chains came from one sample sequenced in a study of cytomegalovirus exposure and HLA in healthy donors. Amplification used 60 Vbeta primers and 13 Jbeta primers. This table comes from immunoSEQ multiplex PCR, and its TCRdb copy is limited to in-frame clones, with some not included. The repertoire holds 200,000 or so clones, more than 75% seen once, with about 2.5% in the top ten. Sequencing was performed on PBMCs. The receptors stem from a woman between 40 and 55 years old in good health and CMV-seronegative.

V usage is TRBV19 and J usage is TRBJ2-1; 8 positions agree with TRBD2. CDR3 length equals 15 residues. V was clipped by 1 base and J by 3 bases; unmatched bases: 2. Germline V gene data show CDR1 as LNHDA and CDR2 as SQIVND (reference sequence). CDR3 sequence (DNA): TGTGCCAGTAGTATAGCGGGAGGGTTCTACAATGAGCAGTTCTTC. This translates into CASSIAGGFYNEQFF.

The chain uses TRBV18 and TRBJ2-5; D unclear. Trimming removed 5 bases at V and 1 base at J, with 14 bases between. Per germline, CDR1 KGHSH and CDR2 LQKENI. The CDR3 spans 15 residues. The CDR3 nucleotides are TGTGCCAGCTCATCCGACTGGTACTCCCAAGAGACCCAGTACTTC. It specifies CASSSDWYSQETQYF.

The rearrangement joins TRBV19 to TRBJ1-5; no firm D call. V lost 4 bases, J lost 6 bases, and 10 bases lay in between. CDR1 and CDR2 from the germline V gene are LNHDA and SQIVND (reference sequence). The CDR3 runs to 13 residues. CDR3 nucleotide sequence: TGTGCCAGTAGTACCACCGGGGTTCAGCCCCAGCATTTT. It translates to CASSTTGVQPQHF.

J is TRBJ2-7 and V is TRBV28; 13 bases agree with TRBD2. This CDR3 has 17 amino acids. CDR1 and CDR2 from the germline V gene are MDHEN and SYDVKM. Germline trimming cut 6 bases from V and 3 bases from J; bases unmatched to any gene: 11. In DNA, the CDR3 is TGTGCCAGCAGAATGGGACTAGCGGGACACAGAATCTACGAGCAGTACTTC. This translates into CASRMGLAGHRIYEQYF.

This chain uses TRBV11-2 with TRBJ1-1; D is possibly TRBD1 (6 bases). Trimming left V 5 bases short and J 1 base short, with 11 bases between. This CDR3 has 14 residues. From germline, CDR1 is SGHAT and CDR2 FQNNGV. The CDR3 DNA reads TGTGCCAGCAGCGTGGACAGCCCGAACACTGAAGCTTTCTTT. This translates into CASSVDSPNTEAFF. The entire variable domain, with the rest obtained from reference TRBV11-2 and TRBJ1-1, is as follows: EAGVAQSPRYKIIEKRQSVAFWCNPISGHATLYWYQQILGQGPKLLIQFQNNGVVDDSQLPKDRFSAERLKGVDSTLKIQPAKLEDSAVYLCASSVDSPNTEAFFGQGTRLTVV.

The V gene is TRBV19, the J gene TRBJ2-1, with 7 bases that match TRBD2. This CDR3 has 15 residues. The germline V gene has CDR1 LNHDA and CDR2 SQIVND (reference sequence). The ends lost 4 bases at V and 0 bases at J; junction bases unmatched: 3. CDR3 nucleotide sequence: TGTGCCAGTAGTAGCGGCGGGAGCTCCTACAATGAGCAGTTCTTC. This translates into CASSSGGSSYNEQFF. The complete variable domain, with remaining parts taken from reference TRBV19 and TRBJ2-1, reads DGGITQSPKYLFRKEGQNVTLSCEQNLNHDAMYWYRQDPGQGLRLIYYSQIVNDFQKGDIAEGYSVSREKKESFPLTVTSAQKNPTAFYLCASSSGGSSYNEQFFGPGTRLTVL.

Here the CDR3 DNA reads TGTGCCTGGAGTTTAAGCAGGGCTTTCTTT. Translated, it gives CAWSLSRAFF. The V gene is TRBV30, the J gene TRBJ1-1; D remains unclear. CDR3 length: 10 amino acids. The germline V gene encodes CDR1 GTSNPN and CDR2 SVGIG (reference sequence). V was trimmed by 2 bases and J by 11 bases, leaving 9 bases between them. Full variable domain (remainder filled in from reference TRBV30 and TRBJ1-1): SQTIHQWPATLVQPVGSPLSLECTVEGTSNPNLYWYRQAAGRGLQLLFYSVGIGQISSEVPQNLSASRPQDRQFILSSKKLLLSDSGFYLCAWSLSRAFFGQGTRLTVV.

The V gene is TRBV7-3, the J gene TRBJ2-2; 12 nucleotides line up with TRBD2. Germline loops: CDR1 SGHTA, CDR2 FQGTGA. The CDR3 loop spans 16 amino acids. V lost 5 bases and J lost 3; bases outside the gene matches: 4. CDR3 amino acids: CASSTSGRWDTGELFF. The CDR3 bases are TGTGCCAGCAGCACTAGCGGGAGGTGGGACACCGGGGAGCTGTTTTTT.

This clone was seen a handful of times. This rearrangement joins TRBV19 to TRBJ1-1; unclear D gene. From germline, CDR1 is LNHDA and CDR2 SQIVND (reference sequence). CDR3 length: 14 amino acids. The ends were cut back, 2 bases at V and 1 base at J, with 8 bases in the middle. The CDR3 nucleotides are TGTGCCAGTAGTATATACAGTCCGAACACTGAAGCTTTCTTT. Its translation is CASSIYSPNTEAFF.

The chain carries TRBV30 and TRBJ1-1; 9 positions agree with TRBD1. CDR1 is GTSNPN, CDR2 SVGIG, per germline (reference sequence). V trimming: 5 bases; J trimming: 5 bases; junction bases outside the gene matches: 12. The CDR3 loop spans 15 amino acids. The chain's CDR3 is CAWGTGTIPGTEAFF. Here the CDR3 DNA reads TGTGCCTGGGGGACAGGGACCATTCCGGGAACTGAAGCTTTCTTT.

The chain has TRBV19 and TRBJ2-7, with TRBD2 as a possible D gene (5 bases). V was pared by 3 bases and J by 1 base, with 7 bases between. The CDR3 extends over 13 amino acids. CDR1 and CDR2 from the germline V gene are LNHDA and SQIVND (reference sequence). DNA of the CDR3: TGTGCCAGTAGTATCTCGGGGTCCTACGAGCAGTACTTC. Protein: CASSISGSYEQYF.

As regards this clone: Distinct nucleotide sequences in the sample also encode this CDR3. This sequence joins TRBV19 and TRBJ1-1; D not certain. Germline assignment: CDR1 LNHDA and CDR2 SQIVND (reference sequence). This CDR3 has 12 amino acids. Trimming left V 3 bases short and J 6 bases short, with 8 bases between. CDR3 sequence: CASSIGGSEAFF. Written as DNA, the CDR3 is TGTGCCAGTAGTATCGGCGGCTCTGAAGCTTTCTTT.

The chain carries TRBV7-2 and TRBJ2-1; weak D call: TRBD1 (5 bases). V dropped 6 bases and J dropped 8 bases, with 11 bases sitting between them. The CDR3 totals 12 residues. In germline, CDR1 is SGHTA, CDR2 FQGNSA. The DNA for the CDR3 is TGTGCCAGCAGAAAGGGGTATCATGAGCAGTTCTTC. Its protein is CASRKGYHEQFF.

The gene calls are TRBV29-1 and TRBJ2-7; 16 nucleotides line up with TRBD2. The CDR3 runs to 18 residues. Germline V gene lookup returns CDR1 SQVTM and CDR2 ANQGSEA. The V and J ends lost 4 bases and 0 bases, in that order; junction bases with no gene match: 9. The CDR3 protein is CSVGEGTSGREISYEQYF. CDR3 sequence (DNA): TGCAGCGTTGGAGAGGGGACTAGCGGGAGGGAGATCTCCTACGAGCAGTACTTC.

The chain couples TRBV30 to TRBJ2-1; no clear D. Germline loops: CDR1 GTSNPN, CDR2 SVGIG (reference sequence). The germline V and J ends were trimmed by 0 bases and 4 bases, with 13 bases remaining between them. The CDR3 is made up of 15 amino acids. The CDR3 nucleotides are TGTGCCTGGAGTGTAATAACCTCGGGTTACAATGAGCAGTTCTTC. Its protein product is CAWSVITSGYNEQFF.

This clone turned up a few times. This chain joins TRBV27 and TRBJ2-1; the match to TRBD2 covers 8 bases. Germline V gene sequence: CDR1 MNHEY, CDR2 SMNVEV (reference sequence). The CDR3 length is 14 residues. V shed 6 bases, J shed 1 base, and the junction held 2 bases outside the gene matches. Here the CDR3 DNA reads TGTGCCAGCAGGTCGGGAGGGTCCTACAATGAGCAGTTCTTC. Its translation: CASRSGGSYNEQFF.

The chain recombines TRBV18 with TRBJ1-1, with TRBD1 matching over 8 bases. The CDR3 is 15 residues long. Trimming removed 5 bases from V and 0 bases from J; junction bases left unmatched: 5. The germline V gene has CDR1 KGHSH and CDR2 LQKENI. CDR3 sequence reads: CASSTRTGLNTEAFF. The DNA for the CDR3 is TGTGCCAGCTCAACGAGGACAGGGCTGAACACTGAAGCTTTCTTT.

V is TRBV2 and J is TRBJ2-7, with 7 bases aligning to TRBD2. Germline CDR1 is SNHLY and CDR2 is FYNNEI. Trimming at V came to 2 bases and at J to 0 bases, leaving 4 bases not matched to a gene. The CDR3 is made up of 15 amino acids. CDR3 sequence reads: CASSELAVNSYEQYF. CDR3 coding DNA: TGTGCCAGCAGTGAACTAGCGGTTAACTCCTACGAGCAGTACTTC.

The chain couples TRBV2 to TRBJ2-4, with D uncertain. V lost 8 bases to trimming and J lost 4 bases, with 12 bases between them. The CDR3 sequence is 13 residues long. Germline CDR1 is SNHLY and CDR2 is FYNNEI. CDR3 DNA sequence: TGTGCCAGCCTGGATTTAGCTAAAAACATTCAGTACTTC. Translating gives CASLDLAKNIQYF.

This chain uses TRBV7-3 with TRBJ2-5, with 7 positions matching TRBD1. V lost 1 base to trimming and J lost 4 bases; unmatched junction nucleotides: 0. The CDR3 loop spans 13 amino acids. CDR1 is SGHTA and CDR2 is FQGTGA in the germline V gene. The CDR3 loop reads CASSLNRGETQYF. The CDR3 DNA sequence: TGTGCCAGCAGCTTAAACAGGGGAGAGACCCAGTACTTC.

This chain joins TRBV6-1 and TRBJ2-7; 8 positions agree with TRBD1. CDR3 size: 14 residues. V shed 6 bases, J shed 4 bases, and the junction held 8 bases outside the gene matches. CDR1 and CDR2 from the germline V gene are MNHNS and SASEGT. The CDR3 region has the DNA TGTGCCAGCAGGGGACAGGTTGGATTTTACGAGCAGTACTTC. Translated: CASRGQVGFYEQYF.